This T cell receptor beta chain was identified during a study of control samples from healthy donors and cancer patients. V was pared by 4 bases and J by 0 bases, with 13 bases between. The CDR3 runs 16 residues. Germline V gene data show CDR1 as MNHEY and CDR2 as SVGAGI. This table comes from immunoSEQ multiplex PCR, and its TCRdb copy is limited to in-frame clones, with some not included. The repertoire holds 110,000 to 150,000 clones, roughly 94% seen once, with approximately 15% in the top ten. The source is a man aged 60 to 69 with colorectal cancer. Source material: PBMCs. The chain links TRBV6-5 to TRBJ1-3; D perhaps matches TRBD1 (5 bases). The CDR3 reads CASSSQGRTSGNTIYF. DNA for the CDR3: TGTGCCAGCAGTTCTCAGGGACGGACCTCTGGAAACACCATATATTTT.